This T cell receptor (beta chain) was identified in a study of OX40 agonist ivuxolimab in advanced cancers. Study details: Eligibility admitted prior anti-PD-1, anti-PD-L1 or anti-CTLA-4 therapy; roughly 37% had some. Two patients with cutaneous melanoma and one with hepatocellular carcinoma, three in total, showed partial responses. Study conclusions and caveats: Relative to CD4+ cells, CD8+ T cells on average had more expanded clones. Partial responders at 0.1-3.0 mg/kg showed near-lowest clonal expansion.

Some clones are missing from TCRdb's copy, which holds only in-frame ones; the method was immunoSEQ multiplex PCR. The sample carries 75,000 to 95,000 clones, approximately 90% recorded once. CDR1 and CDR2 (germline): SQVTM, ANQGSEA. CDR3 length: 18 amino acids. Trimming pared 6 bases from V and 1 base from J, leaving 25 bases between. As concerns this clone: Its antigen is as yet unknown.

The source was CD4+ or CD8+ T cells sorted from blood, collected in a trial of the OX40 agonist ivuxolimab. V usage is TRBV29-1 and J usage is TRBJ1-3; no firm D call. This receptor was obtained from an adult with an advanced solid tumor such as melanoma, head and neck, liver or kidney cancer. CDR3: CSVYNVGGPEDSGNTIYF. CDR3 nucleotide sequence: TGCAGCGTATACAACGTTGGCGGGCCGGAGGATTCTGGAAACACCATATATTTT.